The next 21 T cell receptor beta chains were all read from a single sample in a study of shared clonotypes between healthy human individuals. The assay was immunoSEQ multiplex PCR, and TCRdb's table has in-frame clones only and misses some. The data show approximately 530,000 clones, 95% to 96% seen once. Specimen: naive CD4+ T cells sorted from blood. Regarding subset: CD45RA+ positively selected. The receptors here all came from a woman in her 30s in good health.

J is TRBJ2-7 and V is TRBV19; D is possibly TRBD1 (6 bases). V was shortened by 5 bases and J by 4 bases, with 18 bases between the two germline ends. The CDR3 sequence is 15 residues long. Germline CDR1 is LNHDA and CDR2 is SQIVND (reference sequence). CDR3 sequence: CASSGRRTGLYEQYF. The CDR3 bases are TGTGCCAGTAGTGGCCGCCGTACAGGGTTGTACGAGCAGTACTTC.

V gene TRBV2 combines with J gene TRBJ2-7, with TRBD1 identical over 10 bases. V lost 8 bases, J lost 0 bases, and 10 bases stayed unmatched. This CDR3 comprises 16 residues. In germline, CDR1 is SNHLY, CDR2 FYNNEI. This CDR3 reads CASGVHWTGGSYEQYF. The DNA for the CDR3 is TGTGCCAGCGGGGTACACTGGACAGGGGGCTCCTACGAGCAGTACTTC.

The J gene is TRBJ2-3, the V gene TRBV5-1, with 11 positions matching TRBD2. Germline CDR1 and CDR2: SGHRS and YFSETQ. The CDR3 consists of 15 residues. V lost 2 bases to trimming and J lost 4 bases; unmatched junction nucleotides: 3. CDR3 loop: CASSLLAGAADTQYF. The CDR3 region has the DNA TGCGCCAGCAGCTTACTAGCGGGAGCCGCAGATACGCAGTATTTT.

The chain employs TRBV27 and TRBJ2-5; tentative D call: TRBD1 (6 bases). Per germline, CDR1 MNHEY and CDR2 SMNVEV (reference sequence). The CDR3 has 15 amino acids. V lost 3 bases, J lost 7 bases, and 18 bases lay in between. The CDR3 DNA sequence: TGTGCCAGCAGTTTCTCTCCCGGGACACCAGGGACCCAGTACTTC. This translates into CASSFSPGTPGTQYF.

The chain combines TRBV7-8 with TRBJ1-5; D not certain. This CDR3 contains 13 residues. V lost 4 bases and J lost 4, with 8 bases in between. CDR1 is SGHVS and CDR2 is FQNEAQ in the germline V gene. The CDR3 coding sequence is TGTGCCAGCAGCTCAACCTCAAATCAGCCCCAGCATTTT. Protein sequence: CASSSTSNQPQHF.

V usage is TRBV2 and J usage is TRBJ2-7; 8 bases are shared with TRBD1. Losses at the gene ends were 10 bases for V and 0 bases for J; bases not matched to a gene: 14. The germline V gene encodes CDR1 SNHLY and CDR2 FYNNEI. The CDR3 totals 16 residues. The CDR3 region has the DNA TGTGCCACCGCAGAGGGGGACAGGCCCTTCTCCTACGAGCAGTACTTC. Translated: CATAEGDRPFSYEQYF.

CDR3 DNA sequence: TGTGCCAGCAGGGTGGCGAACACCGGGGAGCTGTTTTTT. This encodes CASRVANTGELFF. V is TRBV27 and J is TRBJ2-2; D is uncertain. This CDR3 spans 13 amino acids. CDR1 MNHEY and CDR2 SMNVEV come from the germline V gene (reference sequence). The V and J ends lost 6 bases and 0 bases respectively, with 5 bases between them.

The chain couples TRBV28 to TRBJ2-7, with 9 bases that match TRBD1. With 5 bases clipped from V and 4 bases from J, the junction kept 15 bases outside the gene matches. This CDR3 has 17 amino acids. CDR1 MDHEN and CDR2 SYDVKM come from the germline V gene. The chain's CDR3 is CASSKINRGRVMYEQYF. CDR3 in DNA: TGTGCCAGCAGTAAAATTAACAGGGGGCGCGTGATGTACGAGCAGTACTTC. Filled out from reference TRBV28 and TRBJ2-7, the complete variable domain reads DVKVTQSSRYLVKRTGEKVFLECVQDMDHENMFWYRQDPGLGLRLIYFSYDVKMKEKGDIPEGYSVSREKKERFSLILESASTNQTSMYLCASSKINRGRVMYEQYFGPGTRLTVT.

This chain joins TRBV18 and TRBJ2-1; TRBD1 might be the D (5 bases). Germline CDR1 KGHSH, CDR2 LQKENI. V was shortened by 1 base and J by 6 bases, with 10 bases between the two germline ends. This CDR3 comprises 14 residues. CDR3: CASSPLSQGNEQFF. The CDR3 coding sequence is TGTGCCAGCTCACCACTATCCCAGGGCAATGAGCAGTTCTTC.

This chain links TRBV2 with TRBJ1-5; 10 bases agree with TRBD1. Germline V gene lookup returns CDR1 SNHLY and CDR2 FYNNEI. V shed 10 bases and J 5 bases; nucleotides not matched to a gene: 5. CDR3 length equals 13 residues. As DNA, the CDR3 is TGTGCCACCCAGACAGGGGGCGATCAGCCCCAGCATTTT. Translated: CATQTGGDQPQHF.

The chain couples TRBV7-9 to TRBJ2-5; weak D call: TRBD1 (5 bases). V was clipped by 2 bases and J by 11 bases, with 9 bases between them. This CDR3 is built from 11 residues. Germline CDR1 and CDR2: SEHNR and FQNEAQ (reference sequence). CDR3 sequence (DNA): TGTGCCAGCAGCTTAAGCAGGGTACAGTACTTC. This encodes CASSLSRVQYF.

V gene TRBV2 combines with J gene TRBJ2-5; TRBD1 matches at 7 bases. J lost 4 bases, V lost 10 bases, and 6 bases had no gene match. CDR1 and CDR2 (germline): SNHLY, FYNNEI. This CDR3 is built from 12 residues. CDR3 amino acids: CAIRQGLETQYF. The CDR3 nucleotides read TGTGCCATACGACAGGGTCTAGAGACCCAGTACTTC.

The CDR3 region is CASSGDRSSGNTIYF. Here the CDR3 DNA reads TGTGCCAGCAGCGGTGACAGGAGCTCTGGAAACACCATATATTTT. The chain combines TRBV4-2 with TRBJ1-3; D is perhaps TRBD1 (6 bases). Germline CDR1 reads LGHNA; CDR2 reads YNFKEQ. The CDR3 totals 15 residues. The germline V and J ends were trimmed by 5 bases and 0 bases, with 11 bases remaining between them.

In DNA, the CDR3 is TGTGCCAGTAGTATTTTCGCGGGAGGGCGGACAGATACGCAGTATTTT. This translates into CASSIFAGGRTDTQYF. The chain links TRBV19 to TRBJ2-3; 9 positions match TRBD2. CDR3 length equals 16 residues. V gave up 3 bases and J gave up 3 bases; unmatched junction bases: 7. Per the germline V gene, CDR1 is LNHDA and CDR2 is SQIVND (reference sequence).

This chain links TRBV6-5 with TRBJ1-2; D perhaps matches TRBD1 (5 bases). In germline, CDR1 is MNHEY, CDR2 SVGAGI. CDR3 length: 13 residues. V was shortened by 2 bases and J by 3 bases, with 7 bases between the two germline ends. CDR3 in DNA: TGTGCCAGCAGTTACCAGGGCGACTATGGCTACACCTTC. Its protein product is CASSYQGDYGYTF.

The V call is TRBV27, the J call TRBJ2-1, with 7 nucleotides matching TRBD2. Germline loops: CDR1 MNHEY, CDR2 SMNVEV (reference sequence). The CDR3 totals 16 residues. The V gene end was trimmed by 5 bases and the J gene end by 5 bases; junction bases not matched to a gene: 12. DNA of the CDR3: TGTGCCAGCAGTCCGTGGACTAGAAGGTTTCACAATGAGCAGTTCTTC. Its translation: CASSPWTRRFHNEQFF.

The rearrangement joins TRBV19 to TRBJ1-5; no clear D gene. Germline CDR1 LNHDA, CDR2 SQIVND (reference sequence). V dropped 2 bases and J dropped 6 bases, with 14 bases sitting between them. This CDR3 region has 15 residues. The CDR3 spells CASSISKEFGQPQHF. As DNA, the CDR3 is TGTGCCAGTAGTATAAGTAAGGAATTCGGTCAGCCCCAGCATTTT.

This clone came up a few times. The chain joins TRBV27 to TRBJ2-7, with D tentatively TRBD2 (5 bases). The germline V gene has CDR1 MNHEY and CDR2 SMNVEV (reference sequence). V was trimmed by 5 bases and J by 2 bases, leaving 16 bases between them. The CDR3 extends over 15 amino acids. The CDR3 sequence: CASSLSRIGTYEQYF. In DNA, the CDR3 is TGTGCCAGCAGTCTGTCCCGGATCGGGACCTACGAGCAGTACTTC.

This clone was seen just once. The V call is TRBV6-1, the J call TRBJ2-1, with D maybe TRBD2 (5 bases). From germline, CDR1 is MNHNS and CDR2 SASEGT. There are 13 residues in the CDR3. The V end was cut by 6 bases, the J end by 4 bases, with 10 bases between. DNA for the CDR3: TGTGCCAGCAGCCTAGCTGATTACAATGAGCAGTTCTTC. Translation gives CASSLADYNEQFF.

The CDR3 DNA reads TGTGCCAGCTCACCAAACTCCCCGGTCTGGAAACTGTTTTTT. Translated, it gives CASSPNSPVWKLFF. The V gene is TRBV18, the J gene TRBJ1-4; D gene unclear. CDR3 size: 14 residues. V lost 2 bases to trimming and J lost 11 bases, with 15 bases between them. CDR1 KGHSH and CDR2 LQKENI come from the germline V gene.

This chain joins TRBV29-1 and TRBJ2-1; 11 nucleotides line up with TRBD1. The CDR3 has 14 residues. The V gene's germline CDR1 is SQVTM and CDR2 ANQGSEA. V was clipped by 3 bases and J by 8 bases; unmatched bases: 6. The CDR3 DNA is TGCAGCGTTGACGTACGGACAGGGGGCGATGAGCAGTTCTTC. Amino acids: CSVDVRTGGDEQFF.